This TCR beta chain stems from a study of blood T cell repertoires in COVID-19. Generated by immunoSEQ multiplex PCR, the TCRdb table keeps only in-frame clones and is missing some. The table lists around 70,000 clones, 88% of them singletons. V lost 4 bases, J lost 4 bases, and 10 bases lay in between. The length of the CDR3 is 13 residues. Per the germline V gene, CDR1 is MNHEY and CDR2 is SVGEGT. The sample consisted of peripheral blood. This clonotype originated in a woman older than 75 with active or convalescent COVID-19. The genes are TRBV6-2 or TRBV6-3 and TRBJ1-2; tentative D call: TRBD1 (5 bases). CDR3 in amino acids: CASSLGGIYGYTF. As DNA, the CDR3 is TGTGCCAGCAGTTTGGGGGGAATCTATGGCTACACCTTC.